A selection of T cell receptor beta chains follows, all from one sample in a study of shared clonotypes between healthy human individuals. TCRdb's table, derived via immunoSEQ multiplex PCR, lists solely in-frame clones and lacks some. The repertoire holds about 1.1 million clones, with approximately 75% as singletons. The specimen sequenced was memory CD4+ T cells from PBMCs. The receptor set was obtained from a young man in good health. Some clones in this sample may be carry-over from other donors' samples. Each CDR3 is given with its conserved first and last residue. Fields, in order: D gene, J gene, clone size, CDR3 length, V gene, CDR3 protein, CDR3 DNA. A D gene is named only where the DNA matches it firmly. Some rows mark clone size as missing; the rest say once, few, many or name a class of expanded clone.

NA	TRBJ1-2	NA	15	TRBV5-6	CASSSTVQGIRGYTF	TGTGCCAGCAGCTCAACAGTACAGGGAATTCGTGGCTACACCTTC
NA	TRBJ2-6	few	15	TRBV5-4	CASSLQGRMANVLTF	TGTGCCAGCAGCTTGCAGGGGCGCATGGCCAACGTCCTGACTTTC
TRBD2	TRBJ2-3	NA	17	TRBV7-8	CASTERASGSSTDTQYF	TGTGCCAGCACCGAGCGGGCTAGCGGGTCTAGCACAGATACGCAGTATTTT
NA	TRBJ2-3	NA	16	TRBV4-2	CASSQRLGLPADTQYF	TGTGCCAGCAGCCAAAGGCTCGGGCTACCTGCAGATACGCAGTATTTT
NA	TRBJ1-2	NA	16	TRBV7-9	CASSLGGQGYNYGYTF	TGTGCCAGCAGCTTGGGCGGCCAGGGATACAACTATGGCTACACCTTC
NA	TRBJ2-3	NA	15	TRBV5-4	CASSLGGGSTDTQYF	TGTGCCAGCAGCTTGGGAGGGGGAAGCACAGATACGCAGTATTTT
TRBD1	TRBJ2-5	NA	15	TRBV4-1	CASSTRTGGWETQYF	TGCGCCAGCAGCACCCGGACAGGGGGGTGGGAGACCCAGTACTTC
NA	TRBJ1-2	NA	14	TRBV28	CASSIGTVRYGYTF	TGTGCCAGCAGTATCGGGACGGTCAGATATGGCTACACCTTC
NA	TRBJ1-1	NA	15	TRBV10-3	CAISESPDMYTEAFF	TGTGCCATCAGTGAGTCCCCCGACATGTACACTGAAGCTTTCTTT
NA	TRBJ1-1	NA	15	TRBV7-8	CASSPGNGMNTEAFF	TGTGCCAGCAGCCCGGGGAACGGGATGAACACTGAAGCTTTCTTT
NA	TRBJ2-1	NA	16	TRBV5-1	CASSLLPPDSYNEQFF	TGCGCCAGCAGCTTGCTACCGCCAGATTCCTACAATGAGCAGTTCTTC
NA	TRBJ2-6	once	15	TRBV28	CASRRHLSGANVLTF	TGTGCCAGCAGGCGACATCTCTCTGGGGCCAACGTCCTGACTTTC
NA	TRBJ1-1	few	13	TRBV27	CASTDISGAFAFF	TGTGCCAGCACCGATATATCCGGGGCGTTTGCTTTCTTT
TRBD1	TRBJ1-2	once	15	TRBV5-4	CASSSATGANYGYTF	TGTGCCAGCAGCTCGGCGACAGGGGCGAACTATGGCTACACCTTC